These T cell receptor beta chains were read from a single sample in a study of shared clonotypes between healthy human individuals. Here immunoSEQ multiplex PCR was the method, and the copy in TCRdb shows in-frame clones only, minus some. Here the sample spans about 680,000 clones, 73% being singletons. Specimen: memory CD4+ T cells sorted from blood. These receptors all come from a woman between 25 and 40 years old in good health. CDR3s include the opening cysteine and the closing phenylalanine or tryptophan. Fields, in order: J gene, clone size, D gene, V gene, CDR3 DNA, CDR3 protein. A D gene is named only where the DNA matches it firmly. Clone size appears in some rows only: once, few, many, or a class for an expanded clone.

TRBJ2-1 . . TRBV9 TGTGCCAGCAGCGTCGCACCAAACGGGCACAATGAGCAGTTCTTC CASSVAPNGHNEQFF
TRBJ1-1 . . TRBV28 TGTGCCATCCTAGGGGAAGGAGGCACTGAAGCTTTCTTT CAILGEGGTEAFF
TRBJ1-5 few TRBD1 TRBV28 TGTGCCAGCAGTTTACTAACCAATTACAGGGGACGCAATCAGCCCCAGCATTTT CASSLLTNYRGRNQPQHF
TRBJ2-3 . TRBD1 TRBV4-2 TGTGCCAGCAGCCAAGAGACAGGGTGGGGAGATACGCAGTATTTT CASSQETGWGDTQYF
TRBJ2-7 . . TRBV20-1 TGCAGTGCTAGAGATAGGACAGATTACTTC CSARDRTDYF
TRBJ2-3 few . TRBV7-2 TGTGCCAGCAGCTTAGGTGGGAGGTCGGGGACAGATACGCAGTATTTT CASSLGGRSGTDTQYF
TRBJ2-3 . TRBD2 TRBV19 TGTGCCAGTAGTACTAGCGGGAGAGCCTCGGATACGCAGTATTTT CASSTSGRASDTQYF
TRBJ2-1 . . TRBV6-5 TGTGCCAGCAGTAGGGCGGACTACAATGAGCAGTTCTTC CASSRADYNEQFF
TRBJ2-1 . . TRBV18 TGTGCCAGCTCACCAGGGTGGTCCTACAATGAGCAGTTCTTC CASSPGWSYNEQFF
TRBJ2-3 . TRBD2 TRBV7-3 TGTGCCAGCAGCTTAACGTCCAGCGGGAGCGGAACAGATACGCAGTATTTT CASSLTSSGSGTDTQYF
TRBJ1-3 . . TRBV13 TGTGCCAGCAGCTCGCAGAAGGGAGCCAGCACCATATATTTT CASSSQKGASTIYF
TRBJ1-2 . TRBD1 TRBV30 TGTGCCTGGAGGTTGCCCGGGACAGCCTATGGCTACACCTTC CAWRLPGTAYGYTF
TRBJ2-2 few . TRBV11-2 TGTGCCAGCAGCTTCTCCGACCTCACCGGGGAGCTGTTTTTT CASSFSDLTGELFF
TRBJ1-1 . . TRBV30 TGTGCCTGGACCCATGGGGTACTGAACACTGAAGCTTTCTTT CAWTHGVLNTEAFF
TRBJ1-1 few . TRBV18 TGTGCCAGCTCAAAAGATCCGAACACTGAAGCTTTCTTT CASSKDPNTEAFF
TRBJ2-3 . TRBD2 TRBV6-1 TGTGCCAGCAGGCTAGCGGAGAGAAGCACAGATACGCAGTATTTT CASRLAERSTDTQYF
TRBJ2-3 . TRBD2 TRBV2 TGTGCCAGCCGGCGACTAGCGGGGTCCCCGGATACGCAGTATTTT CASRRLAGSPDTQYF
TRBJ2-7 few TRBD2 TRBV10-3 TGTGCCATCAGTGACTCCCGTTCTAGCGGGACCCCTGGCGAGCAGTACTTC CAISDSRSSGTPGEQYF
TRBJ2-2 . TRBD2 TRBV4-1 TGCGCCAGCAGCCAAATAGCGGGAACCTACACCGGGGAGCTGTTTTTT CASSQIAGTYTGELFF
TRBJ2-3 . TRBD1 TRBV15 TGTGCCACCAGCAGAGGGGGGACAGGGGGTATACATACGCAGTATTTT CATSRGGTGGIHTQYF
TRBJ1-1 few . TRBV6-1 TGTGCCAGCAGTGAAGCGCTTGGACCCACAAGGGGAGCTTTCTTT CASSEALGPTRGAFF
TRBJ2-5 . . TRBV5-1 TGCGCCAGTTCTCCGGGGCTGACAGCAGCCTTCCAAGAGACCCAGTACTTC CASSPGLTAAFQETQYF
TRBJ2-4 . . TRBV2 TGTGCCAGCAGCCCTGGTCTGGGCATTCAGTACTTC CASSPGLGIQYF
TRBJ2-6 . . TRBV18 TGTGCCAGCTCACCGGACAAGTCTGGGGCCAACGTCCTGACTTTC CASSPDKSGANVLTF
TRBJ2-1 . TRBD2 TRBV6-4 TGTGCCAGCAGTGACCTAGCGGGAGAGTACAATGAGCAGTTCTTC CASSDLAGEYNEQFF
TRBJ2-7 . . TRBV27 TGTGCCAGCAGTTTACTTCCGGGCAGGCCGACCGGCGAGCAGTACTTC CASSLLPGRPTGEQYF
TRBJ2-5 . TRBD1 TRBV10-2 TGCGCCAGCAGTCCGGGACAGAGGGGAGAGACCCAGTACTTC CASSPGQRGETQYF
TRBJ2-2 . TRBD2 TRBV6-5 TGTGCCAGCAGAAACGGGGGGAGAGGGACCGGGGAGCTGTTTTTT CASRNGGRGTGELFF
TRBJ1-1 . . TRBV25-1 TGTGCCAGCAGTCGGGGTGGCCGTGGGGAATCTGAAGCTTTCTTT CASSRGGRGESEAFF
TRBJ2-4 few . TRBV2 TGTGCCAGCATCAGGGACACCAAAAACATTCAGTACTTC CASIRDTKNIQYF
TRBJ2-7 . . TRBV4-1 TGCGCCAGCAGCCAGGGAAGACAGCTTACCTACGAGCAGTACTTC CASSQGRQLTYEQYF
TRBJ2-5 . TRBD1 TRBV19 TGTGCCAGTAGTATCGGGACAGGGGGCCTCTACCAAGAGACCCAGTACTTC CASSIGTGGLYQETQYF
TRBJ2-3 . TRBD2 TRBV4-2 TGTGCCAGCAGCCAAGACATCGGCGGGAGGGTAGGAGATACGCAGTATTTT CASSQDIGGRVGDTQYF
TRBJ1-4 once . TRBV18 TGTGCCAGCTCCCCCGGGGGGGCCGGGAATGAAAAACTGTTTTTT CASSPGGAGNEKLFF
TRBJ2-7 . . TRBV10-3 TGTGCCATCAGTGAGTACCTAGGCTCAACCTACGAGCAGTACTTC CAISEYLGSTYEQYF
TRBJ2-6 . . TRBV5-1 TGCGCCAGCAGCTTTAAGGGTTCCTCGCCTTCTGGGGCCAACGTCCTGACTTTC CASSFKGSSPSGANVLTF
TRBJ1-1 . . TRBV5-3 TGTGCCAGACTAGGAATGTCTGAAGCTTTCTTT CARLGMSEAFF
TRBJ2-3 . TRBD2 TRBV4-2 TGTGCCAGCAGCCCCCAAGCGGGAGACACAGATACGCAGTATTTT CASSPQAGDTDTQYF
TRBJ2-2 . . TRBV18 TGTGCCAGCTCACCGATGGCTGTGAGTTTTTCCACCGGGGAGCTGTTTTTT CASSPMAVSFSTGELFF
TRBJ1-3 few . TRBV23-1 TGCGCCAGCAGTCTGCGTCCGGACCTCTCTGGAAACACCATATATTTT CASSLRPDLSGNTIYF
TRBJ2-7 once . TRBV28 TGTGCCAGCAGTTTCGTCGGACGACAAACCTACGAGCAGTACTTC CASSFVGRQTYEQYF
TRBJ1-2 . . TRBV28 TGTGCCAGCAGTTTACGGCAGACCTATGGCTACACCTTC CASSLRQTYGYTF
TRBJ2-7 . TRBD1 TRBV19 TGTGCCAGTAGTAACCAGGGACAGGCGGCCTACGAGCAGTACTTC CASSNQGQAAYEQYF
TRBJ1-5 . TRBD1 TRBV2 TGTGCCAGCAGGGAGACAGGGCTAGACCAGCCCCAGCATTTT CASRETGLDQPQHF
TRBJ2-1 . . TRBV5-1 TGCGCCAGCAGCAGGGACTCCGTAGAGCAGTTCTTC CASSRDSVEQFF